Listed here are 30 T cell receptor beta chains from one sample, sequenced in a study of cytomegalovirus exposure and HLA in healthy donors (dated by TCRdb to about 2017). Library generation was performed with the immunoSEQ multiplex PCR assay. The table was pulled from immuneACCESS by TCRdb, which kept in-frame rearrangements only. Such tables lose some clones; where checked, under half of the loss comes from unresolved V genes, and the rest has no known cause. The sample records about 240,000 clones, 70% to 90% of which are singletons. The top ten clonotypes cover roughly 1.2% of the sample. The material sequenced was PBMCs. The receptors originated from a woman under 40 in good health and CMV-seropositive.

The chain is built from TRBV14 and TRBJ2-1; 12 nucleotides agree with TRBD2. This CDR3 is built from 16 residues. Germline V gene sequence: CDR1 SGHDN, CDR2 FVKESK. Trimming took 3 bases from V and 8 from J; bases not matched to a gene: 8. The CDR3 loop reads CASSHALGLAGYEQFF. The CDR3 DNA reads TGTGCCAGCAGCCACGCCTTAGGACTAGCGGGATATGAGCAGTTCTTC.

The CDR3 DNA sequence: TGTGCCAGCAGTGGACTAGCGGGAGGGGAGGATGAGCAGTTCTTC. This encodes CASSGLAGGEDEQFF. The chain is built from TRBV2 and TRBJ2-1; 14 positions match TRBD2. J was trimmed by 8 bases and V by 4 bases; bases with no gene match: 4. Germline CDR1 reads SNHLY; CDR2 reads FYNNEI. This CDR3 has 15 residues.

The chain combines TRBV7-9 with TRBJ2-1; D gene ambiguous. With 5 bases removed from V and 0 bases from J, the gap between germline ends came to 14 bases. The CDR3 consists of 16 residues. Germline V CDR1 and CDR2: SEHNR, FQNEAQ (reference sequence). The CDR3 DNA follows: TGTGCCAGCAGCCAAAATTACCGGAGCTCCTACAATGAGCAGTTCTTC. It yields the protein CASSQNYRSSYNEQFF.

This chain uses TRBV2 with TRBJ2-7; 9 nucleotides align to TRBD2. The CDR3 is made up of 15 amino acids. Trimming removed 7 bases from V and 6 bases from J; junction bases left unmatched: 13. Germline CDR1 and CDR2: SNHLY and FYNNEI. This chain's CDR3 is CASTLSSGITGEQYF. DNA of the CDR3: TGTGCCAGCACTCTATCTAGCGGGATTACTGGCGAGCAGTACTTC.

Concerning this clone itself: Other DNA sequences in this sample translate to the same CDR3. The chain uses TRBV5-1 and TRBJ2-2, with D perhaps TRBD2 (6 bases). Germline CDR1 and CDR2: SGHRS and YFSETQ. The germline V and J ends were trimmed by 1 base and 2 bases, with 9 bases remaining between them. This CDR3 region has 15 residues. CDR3 loop: CASSLTGANTGELFF. The CDR3 DNA reads as TGCGCCAGCAGCTTGACGGGAGCAAACACCGGGGAGCTGTTTTTT.

J is TRBJ2-1 and V is TRBV10-3; 9 nucleotides align to TRBD1. Germline values: CDR1 ENHRY, CDR2 SYGVKD. With 5 bases clipped from V and 6 bases from J, the junction kept 8 bases outside the gene matches. CDR3 length: 15 residues. The CDR3 sequence is CAISSTGGLANEQFF. The CDR3 DNA reads TGTGCCATCAGTTCAACAGGGGGCCTTGCCAATGAGCAGTTCTTC.

V is TRBV15 and J is TRBJ2-1, with 11 bases lining up with TRBD2. This CDR3 comprises 15 residues. The V and J ends lost 6 bases and 3 bases, in that order; junction bases with no gene match: 4. Germline-derived CDR1 and CDR2 are LNHNV and YYDKDF (reference sequence). In DNA, the CDR3 is TGTGCCACCAGGGTAGCGGGGGGGGACTACAATGAGCAGTTCTTC. As protein: CATRVAGGDYNEQFF. Full variable domain (remainder filled in from reference TRBV15 and TRBJ2-1): DAMVIQNPRYQVTQFGKPVTLSCSQTLNHNVMYWYQQKSSQAPKLLFHYYDKDFNNEADTPDNFQSRRPNTSFCFLDIRSPGLGDTAMYLCATRVAGGDYNEQFFGPGTRLTVL.

The CDR3 region has the DNA TGTGCCACCAGCAGAGGGTTGACTAGCGGGAGCAATGAGCAGTTCTTC. Translating gives CATSRGLTSGSNEQFF. This chain connects TRBV15 to TRBJ2-1; 12 bases map to TRBD2. After removal of 1 base from V and 6 bases from J, the junction contained 4 bases not matched to a gene. This CDR3 has 16 amino acids. The V gene's germline CDR1 is LNHNV and CDR2 YYDKDF (reference sequence).

CDR3 nucleotides: TGCGCCAGCAGAGCTAAAAGTACAGGTCACCTCCGGGAGACCCAGTACTTC. Translating gives CASRAKSTGHLRETQYF. V and J are TRBV10-2 and TRBJ2-5, with a possible D match to TRBD1 (5 bases). V lost 6 bases and J lost 5, with 25 bases in between. The CDR3 runs to 17 residues. Germline loops: CDR1 WSHSY, CDR2 SAAADI.

This chain uses TRBV30 with TRBJ2-7, with D maybe TRBD1 (6 bases). The CDR3 runs 12 residues. Trimming left V 2 bases short and J 5 bases short, with 10 bases between. In germline, CDR1 is GTSNPN, CDR2 SVGIG (reference sequence). The CDR3 here is CAWSIRQDEQYF. The CDR3 region has the DNA TGTGCCTGGAGTATCAGACAGGACGAGCAGTACTTC.

The chain uses TRBV2 and TRBJ1-5; D gene uncertain. This CDR3 comprises 13 residues. V was pared by 1 base and J by 4 bases, with 5 bases between. Germline V CDR1 and CDR2: SNHLY, FYNNEI. In DNA form, the CDR3 reads TGTGCCAGCAGTGAAGGAGGGAATCAGCCCCAGCATTTT. Encoded protein: CASSEGGNQPQHF.

This chain connects TRBV28 to TRBJ2-1; maybe TRBD1 (7 bases). Deletions cut 2 bases from V and 8 bases from J, with 13 bases between. This CDR3 is built from 14 residues. Germline V gives CDR1 MDHEN, CDR2 SYDVKM. The CDR3 region has the DNA TGTGCCAGCAGTTTACTACAGGGGAGGCATGAGCAGTTCTTC. Its translation is CASSLLQGRHEQFF.

The rearrangement links TRBV15 to TRBJ2-1, with D unresolved. The CDR3 length is 15 residues. Germline assignment: CDR1 LNHNV and CDR2 YYDKDF (reference sequence). The V gene lost 1 base and the J gene lost 2 bases, with 9 bases spanning the gap. The CDR3 sequence is CATSRVVSTYNEQFF. The CDR3 DNA is TGTGCCACCAGCAGAGTGGTCTCTACCTACAATGAGCAGTTCTTC.

The chain recombines TRBV11-3 with TRBJ2-7, with 11 bases lining up with TRBD1. V gave up 3 bases and J gave up 9 bases; unmatched junction bases: 7. Germline V gives CDR1 SGHNT, CDR2 YENEEA. There are 14 residues in the CDR3. The CDR3 here is CASSLGQGGGTQYF. The DNA of the CDR3 is TGTGCCAGCAGCTTGGGACAGGGGGGAGGGACGCAGTACTTC.

This chain links TRBV7-8 with TRBJ2-1; 12 bases fit TRBD1. Per the germline V gene, CDR1 is SGHVS and CDR2 is FQNEAQ. The CDR3 has 17 amino acids. V was clipped by 5 bases and J by 9 bases; unmatched bases: 14. The CDR3 is CASSPGMGQGALGEQFF. CDR3 nucleotide sequence: TGTGCCAGCAGCCCAGGTATGGGACAGGGGGCCTTGGGTGAGCAGTTCTTC. Complete variable domain (other parts from reference TRBV7-8 and TRBJ2-1): GAGVSQSPRYKVAKRGQDVALRCDPISGHVSLFWYQQALGQGPEFLTYFQNEAQLDKSGLPSDRFFAERPEGSVSTLKIQRTQQEDSAVYLCASSPGMGQGALGEQFFGPGTRLTVL.

This sequence joins TRBV7-9 and TRBJ2-7; 9 bases agree with TRBD2. V shed 0 bases, J shed 4 bases, and the junction held 4 bases outside the gene matches. Germline V gene data show CDR1 as SEHNR and CDR2 as FQNEAQ (reference sequence). The CDR3 spans 15 residues. The CDR3 DNA sequence: TGTGCCAGCAGCTTAGCGGGCGGGAGGGATTACGAGCAGTACTTC. It codes for CASSLAGGRDYEQYF.

V usage is TRBV5-1 and J usage is TRBJ2-3; 8 positions agree with TRBD2. CDR1 and CDR2 from the germline V gene are SGHRS and YFSETQ. Unmatched junction bases numbered 8, after V lost 1 base and J lost 4 bases. The CDR3 spans 16 residues. CDR3 sequence: CASSLIREGPPDTQYF. The CDR3, as DNA: TGCGCCAGCAGCTTGATCCGGGAGGGCCCTCCAGATACGCAGTATTTT.

The genes are TRBV5-6 and TRBJ2-4; 9 bases agree with TRBD2. V shed 7 bases, J shed 0 bases, and the junction held 5 bases outside the gene matches. The CDR3 extends over 15 amino acids. Per the germline V gene, CDR1 is SGHDT and CDR2 is YYEEEE. The DNA for the CDR3 is TGTGCCAGCTTTAGACTAGCGGTAGCCAAAAACATTCAGTACTTC. It specifies CASFRLAVAKNIQYF.

This chain uses TRBV11-3 with TRBJ2-3; 9 nucleotides line up with TRBD2. Germline V gives CDR1 SGHNT, CDR2 YENEEA. Germline trimming cut 6 bases from V and 1 base from J; bases unmatched to any gene: 2. The CDR3 contains 14 residues. This chain's CDR3 is CASRREGGTDTQYF. The DNA of the CDR3 is TGTGCCAGCAGGCGGGAGGGAGGCACAGATACGCAGTATTTT.

This chain links TRBV6-1 with TRBJ1-2; D gene uncertain. Germline values: CDR1 MNHNS, CDR2 SASEGT. This CDR3 region has 15 residues. V was clipped by 2 bases and J by 1 base, with 11 bases between them. CDR3 bases: TGTGCCAGCAGTGAAAGCGGGCTGTTTAACTATGGCTACACCTTC. Amino acid sequence: CASSESGLFNYGYTF.

In this sample, this clone turned up many times. The CDR3 is CASSRGTGPQGITEAFF. In DNA form, the CDR3 reads TGCGCCAGCAGCCGAGGGACAGGGCCACAAGGGATCACTGAAGCTTTCTTT. The chain uses TRBV5-1 and TRBJ1-1; TRBD1 aligns across 9 bases. V trimming: 4 bases; J trimming: 4 bases; junction bases outside the gene matches: 14. The germline V gene encodes CDR1 SGHRS and CDR2 YFSETQ. The CDR3 runs 17 residues.

This clone occurred once. V is TRBV11-2 and J is TRBJ2-5, with D tentatively TRBD2 (6 bases). The CDR3 has 15 residues. Trimming cost V 6 bases and J 5 bases, with 19 bases left between them. The germline V gene encodes CDR1 SGHAT and CDR2 FQNNGV. The CDR3: CASRLLSGVAETQYF. CDR3 coding DNA: TGTGCCAGCAGATTACTTAGCGGAGTGGCGGAGACCCAGTACTTC.

This clone occurred once. The chain joins TRBV10-3 to TRBJ2-1; D is ambiguous. The CDR3 consists of 14 residues. CDR1 is ENHRY and CDR2 is SYGVKD in the germline V gene. The ends were cut back, 0 bases at V and 10 bases at J, with 13 bases in the middle. CDR3 nucleotide sequence: TGTGCCATCAGTGAGTCGTATTCTCGGAGCGAGCAGTTCTTC. Translating gives CAISESYSRSEQFF.

The CDR3 protein is CASSDHGTSGGWGVKTQYF. CDR3 DNA: TGTGCCAGCTCGGACCATGGGACTAGCGGGGGGTGGGGTGTAAAGACCCAGTACTTC. This sequence joins TRBV9 and TRBJ2-5; the match to TRBD2 covers 15 bases. J lost 6 bases, V lost 7 bases, and 19 bases had no gene match. The CDR3 covers 19 residues. Germline V lookup: CDR1 SGDLS, CDR2 YYNGEE.

The sample holds a few counts of this clone. The V call is TRBV19, the J call TRBJ1-1, with unresolved D. Per germline, CDR1 LNHDA and CDR2 SQIVND (reference sequence). The CDR3 runs to 11 residues. Trimming removed 4 bases at V and 4 bases at J, with 4 bases between. The CDR3 spells CASSRSTEAFF. The CDR3 DNA reads as TGTGCCAGTAGTAGGAGCACTGAAGCTTTCTTT.

The chain combines TRBV30 with TRBJ1-2; 8 bases map to TRBD1. CDR1 and CDR2 (germline): GTSNPN, SVGIG (reference sequence). V trimming: 4 bases; J trimming: 5 bases; junction bases outside the gene matches: 21. This CDR3 is built from 18 residues. The CDR3 is CAWTLPTGDFRGTYGYTF. In DNA, the CDR3 is TGTGCCTGGACCCTACCGACAGGGGACTTTAGAGGTACATATGGCTACACCTTC.

V and J are TRBV9 and TRBJ2-1; no definite D call. The CDR3 spans 16 residues. Germline V gene sequence: CDR1 SGDLS, CDR2 YYNGEE. The V end was cut by 0 bases, the J end by 6 bases, with 16 bases between. CDR3: CASSVANYRSGNEQFF. In DNA, the CDR3 is TGTGCCAGCAGCGTAGCCAATTATCGTTCAGGCAATGAGCAGTTCTTC.

The CDR3: CASRVGESSYEQYF. In DNA, the CDR3 is TGTGCCAGCAGAGTTGGAGAGAGCTCCTACGAGCAGTACTTC. This chain uses TRBV2 with TRBJ2-7; no clear D. This CDR3 has 14 residues. V was cut by 6 bases and J by 0 bases, with 12 bases left in between. CDR1 and CDR2 from the germline V gene are SNHLY and FYNNEI.

This rearrangement joins TRBV29-1 to TRBJ2-5, with a tentative D call TRBD2 (6 bases). The germline gives CDR1 SQVTM, CDR2 ANQGSEA. The CDR3 loop spans 12 amino acids. V dropped 3 bases and J dropped 2 bases, with 7 bases sitting between them. In DNA, the CDR3 is TGCAGCGTTGAGGAGGGGCAAGAGACCCAGTACTTC. Translated: CSVEEGQETQYF.

The DNA for the CDR3 is TGTGCCAGCAGCTTGGAGGGAGGGCACACTGAAGCTTTCTTT. Translation gives CASSLEGGHTEAFF. V is TRBV5-6 and J is TRBJ1-1; unclear D gene. Trimming removed 0 bases at V and 3 bases at J, with 9 bases between. The CDR3 totals 14 residues. CDR1 SGHDT and CDR2 YYEEEE come from the germline V gene.